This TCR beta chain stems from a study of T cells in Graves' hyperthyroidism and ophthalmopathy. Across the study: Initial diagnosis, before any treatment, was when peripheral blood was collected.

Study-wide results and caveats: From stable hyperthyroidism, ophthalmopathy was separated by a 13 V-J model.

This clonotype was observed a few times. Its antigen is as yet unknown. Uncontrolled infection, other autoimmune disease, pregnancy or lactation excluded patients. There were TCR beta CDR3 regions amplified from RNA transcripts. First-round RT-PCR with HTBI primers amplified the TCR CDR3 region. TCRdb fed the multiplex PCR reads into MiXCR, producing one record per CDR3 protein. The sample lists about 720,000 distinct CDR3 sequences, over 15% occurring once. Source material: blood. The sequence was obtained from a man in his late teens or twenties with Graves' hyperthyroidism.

The CDR3 coding sequence is TGTGCCAGCAGCACCGGGACGGTCTCCTACAATGAGCAGTTCTTC. It specifies CASSTGTVSYNEQFF. V usage is TRBV7-8 and J usage is TRBJ2-1; either TRBD1 or TRBD2 may fit D (5 bases each). Trimming took 5 bases from V and 0 from J, leaving 11 bases between them. The CDR3 is 15 amino acids. Per the germline V gene, CDR1 is SGHVS and CDR2 is FQNEAQ.